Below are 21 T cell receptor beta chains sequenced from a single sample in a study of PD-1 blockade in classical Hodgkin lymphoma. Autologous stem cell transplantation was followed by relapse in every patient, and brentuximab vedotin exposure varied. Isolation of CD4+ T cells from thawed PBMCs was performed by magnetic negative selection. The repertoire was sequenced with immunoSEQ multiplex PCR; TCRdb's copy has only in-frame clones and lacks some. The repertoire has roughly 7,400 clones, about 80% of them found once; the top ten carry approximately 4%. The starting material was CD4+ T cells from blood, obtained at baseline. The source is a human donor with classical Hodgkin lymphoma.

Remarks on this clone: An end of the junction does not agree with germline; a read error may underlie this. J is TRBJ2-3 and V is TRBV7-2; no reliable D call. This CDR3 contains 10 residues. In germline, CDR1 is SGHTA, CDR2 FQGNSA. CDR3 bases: TGTGCCAGCAGCGTAGCTACGCAGTATTTT. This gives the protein CASSVATQYF.

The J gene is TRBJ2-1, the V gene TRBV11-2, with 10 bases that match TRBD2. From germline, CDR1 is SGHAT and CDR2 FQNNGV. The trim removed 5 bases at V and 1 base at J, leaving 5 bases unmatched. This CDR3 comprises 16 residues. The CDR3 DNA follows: TGTGCCAGCAGCGCCCTAGCGGGAGCTTCCTACAATGAGCAGTTCTTC. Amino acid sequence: CASSALAGASYNEQFF.

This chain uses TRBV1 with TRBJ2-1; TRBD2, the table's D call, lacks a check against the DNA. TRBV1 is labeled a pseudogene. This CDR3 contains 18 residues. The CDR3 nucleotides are TGCACCAGCAGCCACCCTCCTGGACTAGCGGGAGACTACAATGAGCAGTTCTTC. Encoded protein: CTSSHPPGLAGDYNEQFF.

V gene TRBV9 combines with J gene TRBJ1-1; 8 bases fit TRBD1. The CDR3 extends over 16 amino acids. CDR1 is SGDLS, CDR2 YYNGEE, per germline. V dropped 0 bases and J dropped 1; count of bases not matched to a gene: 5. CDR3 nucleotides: TGTGCCAGCAGCGTAGGGGCAGGGGGCTCGAACACTGAAGCTTTCTTT. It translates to CASSVGAGGSNTEAFF. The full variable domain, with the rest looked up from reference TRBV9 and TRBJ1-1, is DSGVTQTPKHLITATGQRVTLRCSPRSGDLSVYWYQQSLDQGLQFLIQYYNGEERAKGNILERFSAQQFPDLHSELNLSSLELGDSALYFCASSVGAGGSNTEAFFGQGTRLTVV.

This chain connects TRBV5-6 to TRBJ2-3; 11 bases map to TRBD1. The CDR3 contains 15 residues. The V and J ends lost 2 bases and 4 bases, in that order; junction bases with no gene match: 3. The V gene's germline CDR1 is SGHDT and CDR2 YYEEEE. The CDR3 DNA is TGTGCCAGCAGCTTCGGGACAGGGGGACCAGATACGCAGTATTTT. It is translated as CASSFGTGGPDTQYF.

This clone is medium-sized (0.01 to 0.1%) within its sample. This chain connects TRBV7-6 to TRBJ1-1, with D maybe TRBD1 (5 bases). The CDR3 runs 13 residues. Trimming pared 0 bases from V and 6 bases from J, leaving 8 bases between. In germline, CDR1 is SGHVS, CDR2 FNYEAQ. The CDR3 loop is CASSLAPGPEAFF. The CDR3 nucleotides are TGTGCCAGCAGCTTAGCCCCGGGACCTGAAGCTTTCTTT.

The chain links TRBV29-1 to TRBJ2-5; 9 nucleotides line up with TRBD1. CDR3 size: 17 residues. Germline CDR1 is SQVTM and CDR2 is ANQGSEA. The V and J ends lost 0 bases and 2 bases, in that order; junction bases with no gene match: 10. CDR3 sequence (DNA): TGCAGCGTTGAAGATTTAGGAGGGACAGGGAGGCAAGAGACCCAGTACTTC. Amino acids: CSVEDLGGTGRQETQYF. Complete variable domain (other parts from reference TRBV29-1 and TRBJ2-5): SAVISQKPSRDICQRGTSLTIQCQVDSQVTMMFWYRQQPGQSLTLIATANQGSEATYESGFVIDKFPISRPNLTFSTLTVSNMSPEDSSIYLCSVEDLGGTGRQETQYFGPGTRLLVL.

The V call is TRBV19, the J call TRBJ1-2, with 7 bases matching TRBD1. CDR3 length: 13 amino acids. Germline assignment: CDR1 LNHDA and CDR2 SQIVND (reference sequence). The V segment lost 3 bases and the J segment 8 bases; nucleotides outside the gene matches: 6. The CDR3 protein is CASSIYRGGGYTF. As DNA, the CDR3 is TGTGCCAGTAGTATTTACAGGGGCGGAGGCTACACCTTC.

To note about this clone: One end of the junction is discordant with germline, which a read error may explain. Here the CDR3 reads CASSPTGLVSAANVLTF. CDR3 nucleotide sequence: TGTGCCAGCTCACCAACGGGACTGGTCTCTGCGGCCAACGTCCTGACTTTC. The rearrangement links TRBV18 to TRBJ2-6, with a weak D call TRBD2 (6 bases). CDR3 length: 17 residues. The germline V gene has CDR1 KGHSH and CDR2 LQKENI.

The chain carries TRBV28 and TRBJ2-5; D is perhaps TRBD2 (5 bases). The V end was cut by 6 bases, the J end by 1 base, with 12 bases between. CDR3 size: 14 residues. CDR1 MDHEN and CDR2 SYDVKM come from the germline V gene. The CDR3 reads CASSRSGSQETQYF. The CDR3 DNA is TGTGCCAGCAGCCGTTCGGGATCCCAAGAGACCCAGTACTTC.

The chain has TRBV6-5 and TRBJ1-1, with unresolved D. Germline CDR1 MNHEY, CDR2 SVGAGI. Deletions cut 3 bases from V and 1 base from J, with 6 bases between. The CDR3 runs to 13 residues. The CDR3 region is CASSYSANTEAFF. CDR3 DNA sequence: TGTGCCAGCAGTTATTCAGCGAACACTGAAGCTTTCTTT.

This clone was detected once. In nucleotides, the CDR3 is TGTGCCATCAGTGCAGAGTTAGTTAGGGGGACCCAGTACTTC. Its protein product is CAISAELVRGTQYF. The chain has TRBV10-3 and TRBJ2-5; D possibly corresponds to TRBD1 (5 bases). Germline CDR1 is ENHRY and CDR2 is SYGVKD. V was pared by 4 bases and J by 7 bases, with 16 bases between. The CDR3 spans 14 residues.

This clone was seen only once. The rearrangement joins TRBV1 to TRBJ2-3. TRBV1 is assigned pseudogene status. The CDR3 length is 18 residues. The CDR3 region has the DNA TGCACCAGCAGCCAAGATGCTAACATTCGGGGCACAACAGATACGCAGTATTTT. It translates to CTSSQDANIRGTTDTQYF.

The CDR3 coding sequence is TGTGCCAGTAGGCCGACTAGCGGGGAGTCGACCCAGTACTTC. Protein product: CASRPTSGESTQYF. V is TRBV19 and J is TRBJ2-5; 11 bases are shared with TRBD2. The CDR3 runs to 14 residues. The germline CDR1 and CDR2 sequences are LNHDA and SQIVND (reference sequence). Trimming cost V 6 bases and J 7 bases; bases outside gene matches: 7. Drawing the rest from reference TRBV19 and TRBJ2-5, the complete variable domain is DGGITQSPKYLFRKEGQNVTLSCEQNLNHDAMYWYRQDPGQGLRLIYYSQIVNDFQKGDIAEGYSVSREKKESFPLTVTSAQKNPTAFYLCASRPTSGESTQYFGPGTRLLVL.

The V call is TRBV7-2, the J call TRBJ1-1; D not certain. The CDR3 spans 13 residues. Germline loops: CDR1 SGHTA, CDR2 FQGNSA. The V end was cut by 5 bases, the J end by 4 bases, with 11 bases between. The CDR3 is CASSAHISTEAFF. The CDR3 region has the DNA TGTGCCAGCAGCGCACACATCTCCACTGAAGCTTTCTTT.

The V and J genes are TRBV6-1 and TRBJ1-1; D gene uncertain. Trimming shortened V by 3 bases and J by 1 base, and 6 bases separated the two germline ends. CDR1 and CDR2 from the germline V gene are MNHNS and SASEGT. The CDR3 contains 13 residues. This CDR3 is CASSDAKNTEAFF. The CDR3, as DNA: TGTGCCAGCAGTGATGCCAAGAACACTGAAGCTTTCTTT.

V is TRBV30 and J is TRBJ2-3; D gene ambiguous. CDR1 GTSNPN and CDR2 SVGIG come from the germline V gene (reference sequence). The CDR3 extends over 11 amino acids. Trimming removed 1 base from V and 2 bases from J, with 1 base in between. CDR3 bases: TGTGCCTGGAGTGACACAGATACGCAGTATTTT. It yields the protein CAWSDTDTQYF.

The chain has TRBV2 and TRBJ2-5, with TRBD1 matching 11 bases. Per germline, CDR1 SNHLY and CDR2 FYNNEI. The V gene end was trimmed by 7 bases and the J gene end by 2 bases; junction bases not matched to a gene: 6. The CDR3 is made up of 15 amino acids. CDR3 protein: CASTGQGVYQETQYF. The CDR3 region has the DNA TGTGCCAGCACGGGACAGGGGGTATATCAAGAGACCCAGTACTTC.

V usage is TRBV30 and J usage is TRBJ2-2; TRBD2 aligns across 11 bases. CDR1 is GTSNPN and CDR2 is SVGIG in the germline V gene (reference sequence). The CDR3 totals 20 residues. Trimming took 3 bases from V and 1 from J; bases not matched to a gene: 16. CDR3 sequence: CAWRSGLAGGPIKNTGELFF. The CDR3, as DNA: TGTGCCTGGAGGTCTGGTCTAGCGGGAGGTCCGATCAAGAACACCGGGGAGCTGTTTTTT.

CDR3 region: CASSLSRQNNEKLFF. CDR3 DNA sequence: TGTGCCAGCAGCTTGAGTCGTCAGAACAATGAAAAACTGTTTTTT. The chain combines TRBV5-4 with TRBJ1-4; D gene uncertain. Germline CDR1 and CDR2: SGHNT and YYREEE (reference sequence). Trimming cost V 1 base and J 5 bases, with 12 bases left between them. CDR3 length: 15 amino acids.

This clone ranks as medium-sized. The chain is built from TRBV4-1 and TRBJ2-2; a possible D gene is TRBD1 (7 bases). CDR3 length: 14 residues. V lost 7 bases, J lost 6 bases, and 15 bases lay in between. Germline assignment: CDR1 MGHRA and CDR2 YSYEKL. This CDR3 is CASTSQGGAGELFF. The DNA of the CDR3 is TGCGCCAGCACCAGCCAGGGGGGAGCCGGGGAGCTGTTTTTT.